This T cell receptor (beta chain) was sequenced in a study of blood T cell repertoires in COVID-19. Study as a whole: Samples of COVID-19 (acute and convalescent) were obtained from the United States, Italy and Spain.

Germline CDR1 is SQVTM and CDR2 is ANQGSEA. V was clipped by 5 bases and J by 4 bases; unmatched bases: 10. The CDR3 covers 14 residues. Authors' processing steps: Nucleated cell counts were estimated from reference gene primer amplification. The method was immunoSEQ multiplex PCR; TCRdb's version includes in-frame clones alone and lacks a portion of them. The V and J calls and clone size are taken from that table; D and trimming were inferred from the DNA. The repertoire has approximately 61,000 clones, approximately 79% of them found once; the top ten carry around 5.8%. The chain has TRBV29-1 and TRBJ1-2, with TRBD1 identical over 7 bases. This TCR was sampled from a woman in her seventies with acute or convalescent COVID-19. Sequenced sample: peripheral blood. The CDR3 DNA follows: TGCAGCGTTCATACAGGGGCTGGGGGCTATGGCTACACCTTC. The encoded protein is CSVHTGAGGYGYTF.